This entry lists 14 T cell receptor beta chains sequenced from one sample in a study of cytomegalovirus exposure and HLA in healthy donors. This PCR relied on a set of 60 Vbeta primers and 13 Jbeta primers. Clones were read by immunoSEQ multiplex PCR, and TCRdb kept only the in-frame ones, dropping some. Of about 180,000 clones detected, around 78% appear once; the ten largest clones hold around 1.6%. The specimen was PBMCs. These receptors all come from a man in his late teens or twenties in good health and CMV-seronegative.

The chain's CDR3 is CASSPGQGIGQYF. DNA for the CDR3: TGTGCCAGCAGTCCGGGACAGGGGATAGGGCAGTACTTC. The rearrangement joins TRBV28 to TRBJ2-7, with 10 bases fitting TRBD1. CDR1 and CDR2 (germline): MDHEN, SYDVKM. This CDR3 has 13 residues. J was trimmed by 9 bases and V by 5 bases; bases with no gene match: 7.

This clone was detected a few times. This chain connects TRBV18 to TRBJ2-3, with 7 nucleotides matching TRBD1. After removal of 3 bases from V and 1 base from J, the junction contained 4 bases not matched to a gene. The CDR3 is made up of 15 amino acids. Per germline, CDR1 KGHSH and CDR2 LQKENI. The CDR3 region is CASSPTGVRTDTQYF. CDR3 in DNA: TGTGCCAGCTCACCCACAGGGGTACGCACAGATACGCAGTATTTT. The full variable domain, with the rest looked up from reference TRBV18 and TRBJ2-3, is NAGVMQNPRHLVRRRGQEARLRCSPMKGHSHVYWYRQLPEEGLKFMVYLQKENIIDESGMPKERFSAEFPKEGPSILRIQQVVRGDSAAYFCASSPTGVRTDTQYFGPGTRLTVL.

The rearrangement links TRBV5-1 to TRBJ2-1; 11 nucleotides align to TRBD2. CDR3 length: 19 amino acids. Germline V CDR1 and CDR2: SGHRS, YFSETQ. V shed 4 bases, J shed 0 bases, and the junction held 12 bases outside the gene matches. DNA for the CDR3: TGCGCCAGCAGCGGGGGTAGCGGGGGGGCCGTGAGCTCCTACAATGAGCAGTTCTTC. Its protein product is CASSGGSGGAVSSYNEQFF. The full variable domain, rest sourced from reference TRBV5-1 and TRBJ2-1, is KAGVTQTPRYLIKTRGQQVTLSCSPISGHRSVSWYQQTPGQGLQFLFEYFSETQRNKGNFPGRFSGRQFSNSRSEMNVSTLELGDSALYLCASSGGSGGAVSSYNEQFFGPGTRLTVL.

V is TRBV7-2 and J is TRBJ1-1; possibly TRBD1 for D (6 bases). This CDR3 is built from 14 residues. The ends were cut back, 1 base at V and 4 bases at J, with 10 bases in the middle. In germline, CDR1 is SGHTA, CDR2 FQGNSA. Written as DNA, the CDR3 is TGTGCCAGCAGCTTAGTGGGGGGGGCCACTGAAGCTTTCTTT. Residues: CASSLVGGATEAFF.

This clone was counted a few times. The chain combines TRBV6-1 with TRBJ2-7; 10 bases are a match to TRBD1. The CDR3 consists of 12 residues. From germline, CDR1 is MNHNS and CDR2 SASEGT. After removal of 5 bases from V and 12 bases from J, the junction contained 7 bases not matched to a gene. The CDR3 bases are TGTGCCAGCAGTCCCCCCGGGACAGGGGTGTACTTC. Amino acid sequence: CASSPPGTGVYF.

This chain's CDR3 is CASSLEHGSSYEQYF. CDR3 bases: TGTGCCAGCAGCTTAGAACACGGGAGCTCCTACGAGCAGTACTTC. The chain has TRBV11-2 and TRBJ2-7; a weak D match, TRBD2 (6 bases). In germline, CDR1 is SGHAT, CDR2 FQNNGV. V was cut by 0 bases and J by 0 bases, with 9 bases left in between. This CDR3 is built from 15 residues.

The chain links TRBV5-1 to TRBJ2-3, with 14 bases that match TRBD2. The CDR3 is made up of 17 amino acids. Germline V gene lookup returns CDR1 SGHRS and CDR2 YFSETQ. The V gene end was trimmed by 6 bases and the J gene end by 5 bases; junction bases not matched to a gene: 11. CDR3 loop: CASTWMGTSGGGDTQYF. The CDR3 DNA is TGCGCCAGCACTTGGATGGGGACTAGCGGGGGAGGAGATACGCAGTATTTT.

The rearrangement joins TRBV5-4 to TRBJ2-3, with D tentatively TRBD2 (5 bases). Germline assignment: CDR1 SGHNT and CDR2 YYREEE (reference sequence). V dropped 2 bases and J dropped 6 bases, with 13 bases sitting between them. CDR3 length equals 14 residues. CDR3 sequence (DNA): TGTGCCAGCAGCTTCGGACTCTTCGTGGATACGCAGTATTTT. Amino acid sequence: CASSFGLFVDTQYF.

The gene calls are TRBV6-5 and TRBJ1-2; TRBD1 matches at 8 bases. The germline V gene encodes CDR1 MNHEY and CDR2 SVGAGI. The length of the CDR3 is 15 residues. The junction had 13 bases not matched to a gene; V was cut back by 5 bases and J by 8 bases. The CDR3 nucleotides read TGTGCCAGCAGTAGCACTAACCAGGGGGCGAAGGGCTACACCTTC. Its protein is CASSSTNQGAKGYTF.

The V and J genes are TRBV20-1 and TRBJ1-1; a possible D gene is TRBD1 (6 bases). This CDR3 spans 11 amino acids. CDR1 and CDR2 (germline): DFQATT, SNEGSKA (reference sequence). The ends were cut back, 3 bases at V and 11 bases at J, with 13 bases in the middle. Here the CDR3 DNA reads TGCAGTGCTAGCTCAGGACAGCAGGCTTTCTTT. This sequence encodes CSASSGQQAFF.

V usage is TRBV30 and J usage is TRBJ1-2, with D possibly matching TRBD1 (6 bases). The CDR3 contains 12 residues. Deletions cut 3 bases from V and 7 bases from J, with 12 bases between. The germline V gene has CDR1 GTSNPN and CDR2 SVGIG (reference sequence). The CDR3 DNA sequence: TGTGCCTGGAGCCACAGGGCCACTGGCTACACCTTC. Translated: CAWSHRATGYTF.

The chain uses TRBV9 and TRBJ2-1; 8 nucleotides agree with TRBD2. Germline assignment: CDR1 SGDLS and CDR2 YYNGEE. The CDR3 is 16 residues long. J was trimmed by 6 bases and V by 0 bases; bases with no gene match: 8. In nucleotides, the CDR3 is TGTGCCAGCAGCGTAGCGCCCCGGGAGGGGGGCAATGAGCAGTTCTTC. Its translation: CASSVAPREGGNEQFF.

The chain's CDR3 is CASSEGSGSRYEQYF. The CDR3 bases are TGTGCCAGCAGCGAGGGGAGCGGGAGTCGGTACGAGCAGTACTTC. The chain is built from TRBV9 and TRBJ2-7, with 8 bases aligning to TRBD2. Germline CDR1 SGDLS, CDR2 YYNGEE. The J segment lost 4 bases and the V segment lost 3 bases, leaving 9 bases of the junction unmatched. CDR3 length: 15 residues.

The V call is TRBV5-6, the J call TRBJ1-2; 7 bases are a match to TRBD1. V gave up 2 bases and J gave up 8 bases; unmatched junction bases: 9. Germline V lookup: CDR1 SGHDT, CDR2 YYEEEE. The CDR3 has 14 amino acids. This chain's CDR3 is CASSLGQGVGGYTF. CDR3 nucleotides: TGTGCCAGCAGCTTAGGCCAGGGGGTAGGAGGCTACACCTTC. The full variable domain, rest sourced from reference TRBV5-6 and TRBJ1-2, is DAGVTQSPTHLIKTRGQQVTLRCSPKSGHDTVSWYQQALGQGPQFIFQYYEEEERQRGNFPDRFSGHQFPNYSSELNVNALLLGDSALYLCASSLGQGVGGYTFGSGTRLTVV.